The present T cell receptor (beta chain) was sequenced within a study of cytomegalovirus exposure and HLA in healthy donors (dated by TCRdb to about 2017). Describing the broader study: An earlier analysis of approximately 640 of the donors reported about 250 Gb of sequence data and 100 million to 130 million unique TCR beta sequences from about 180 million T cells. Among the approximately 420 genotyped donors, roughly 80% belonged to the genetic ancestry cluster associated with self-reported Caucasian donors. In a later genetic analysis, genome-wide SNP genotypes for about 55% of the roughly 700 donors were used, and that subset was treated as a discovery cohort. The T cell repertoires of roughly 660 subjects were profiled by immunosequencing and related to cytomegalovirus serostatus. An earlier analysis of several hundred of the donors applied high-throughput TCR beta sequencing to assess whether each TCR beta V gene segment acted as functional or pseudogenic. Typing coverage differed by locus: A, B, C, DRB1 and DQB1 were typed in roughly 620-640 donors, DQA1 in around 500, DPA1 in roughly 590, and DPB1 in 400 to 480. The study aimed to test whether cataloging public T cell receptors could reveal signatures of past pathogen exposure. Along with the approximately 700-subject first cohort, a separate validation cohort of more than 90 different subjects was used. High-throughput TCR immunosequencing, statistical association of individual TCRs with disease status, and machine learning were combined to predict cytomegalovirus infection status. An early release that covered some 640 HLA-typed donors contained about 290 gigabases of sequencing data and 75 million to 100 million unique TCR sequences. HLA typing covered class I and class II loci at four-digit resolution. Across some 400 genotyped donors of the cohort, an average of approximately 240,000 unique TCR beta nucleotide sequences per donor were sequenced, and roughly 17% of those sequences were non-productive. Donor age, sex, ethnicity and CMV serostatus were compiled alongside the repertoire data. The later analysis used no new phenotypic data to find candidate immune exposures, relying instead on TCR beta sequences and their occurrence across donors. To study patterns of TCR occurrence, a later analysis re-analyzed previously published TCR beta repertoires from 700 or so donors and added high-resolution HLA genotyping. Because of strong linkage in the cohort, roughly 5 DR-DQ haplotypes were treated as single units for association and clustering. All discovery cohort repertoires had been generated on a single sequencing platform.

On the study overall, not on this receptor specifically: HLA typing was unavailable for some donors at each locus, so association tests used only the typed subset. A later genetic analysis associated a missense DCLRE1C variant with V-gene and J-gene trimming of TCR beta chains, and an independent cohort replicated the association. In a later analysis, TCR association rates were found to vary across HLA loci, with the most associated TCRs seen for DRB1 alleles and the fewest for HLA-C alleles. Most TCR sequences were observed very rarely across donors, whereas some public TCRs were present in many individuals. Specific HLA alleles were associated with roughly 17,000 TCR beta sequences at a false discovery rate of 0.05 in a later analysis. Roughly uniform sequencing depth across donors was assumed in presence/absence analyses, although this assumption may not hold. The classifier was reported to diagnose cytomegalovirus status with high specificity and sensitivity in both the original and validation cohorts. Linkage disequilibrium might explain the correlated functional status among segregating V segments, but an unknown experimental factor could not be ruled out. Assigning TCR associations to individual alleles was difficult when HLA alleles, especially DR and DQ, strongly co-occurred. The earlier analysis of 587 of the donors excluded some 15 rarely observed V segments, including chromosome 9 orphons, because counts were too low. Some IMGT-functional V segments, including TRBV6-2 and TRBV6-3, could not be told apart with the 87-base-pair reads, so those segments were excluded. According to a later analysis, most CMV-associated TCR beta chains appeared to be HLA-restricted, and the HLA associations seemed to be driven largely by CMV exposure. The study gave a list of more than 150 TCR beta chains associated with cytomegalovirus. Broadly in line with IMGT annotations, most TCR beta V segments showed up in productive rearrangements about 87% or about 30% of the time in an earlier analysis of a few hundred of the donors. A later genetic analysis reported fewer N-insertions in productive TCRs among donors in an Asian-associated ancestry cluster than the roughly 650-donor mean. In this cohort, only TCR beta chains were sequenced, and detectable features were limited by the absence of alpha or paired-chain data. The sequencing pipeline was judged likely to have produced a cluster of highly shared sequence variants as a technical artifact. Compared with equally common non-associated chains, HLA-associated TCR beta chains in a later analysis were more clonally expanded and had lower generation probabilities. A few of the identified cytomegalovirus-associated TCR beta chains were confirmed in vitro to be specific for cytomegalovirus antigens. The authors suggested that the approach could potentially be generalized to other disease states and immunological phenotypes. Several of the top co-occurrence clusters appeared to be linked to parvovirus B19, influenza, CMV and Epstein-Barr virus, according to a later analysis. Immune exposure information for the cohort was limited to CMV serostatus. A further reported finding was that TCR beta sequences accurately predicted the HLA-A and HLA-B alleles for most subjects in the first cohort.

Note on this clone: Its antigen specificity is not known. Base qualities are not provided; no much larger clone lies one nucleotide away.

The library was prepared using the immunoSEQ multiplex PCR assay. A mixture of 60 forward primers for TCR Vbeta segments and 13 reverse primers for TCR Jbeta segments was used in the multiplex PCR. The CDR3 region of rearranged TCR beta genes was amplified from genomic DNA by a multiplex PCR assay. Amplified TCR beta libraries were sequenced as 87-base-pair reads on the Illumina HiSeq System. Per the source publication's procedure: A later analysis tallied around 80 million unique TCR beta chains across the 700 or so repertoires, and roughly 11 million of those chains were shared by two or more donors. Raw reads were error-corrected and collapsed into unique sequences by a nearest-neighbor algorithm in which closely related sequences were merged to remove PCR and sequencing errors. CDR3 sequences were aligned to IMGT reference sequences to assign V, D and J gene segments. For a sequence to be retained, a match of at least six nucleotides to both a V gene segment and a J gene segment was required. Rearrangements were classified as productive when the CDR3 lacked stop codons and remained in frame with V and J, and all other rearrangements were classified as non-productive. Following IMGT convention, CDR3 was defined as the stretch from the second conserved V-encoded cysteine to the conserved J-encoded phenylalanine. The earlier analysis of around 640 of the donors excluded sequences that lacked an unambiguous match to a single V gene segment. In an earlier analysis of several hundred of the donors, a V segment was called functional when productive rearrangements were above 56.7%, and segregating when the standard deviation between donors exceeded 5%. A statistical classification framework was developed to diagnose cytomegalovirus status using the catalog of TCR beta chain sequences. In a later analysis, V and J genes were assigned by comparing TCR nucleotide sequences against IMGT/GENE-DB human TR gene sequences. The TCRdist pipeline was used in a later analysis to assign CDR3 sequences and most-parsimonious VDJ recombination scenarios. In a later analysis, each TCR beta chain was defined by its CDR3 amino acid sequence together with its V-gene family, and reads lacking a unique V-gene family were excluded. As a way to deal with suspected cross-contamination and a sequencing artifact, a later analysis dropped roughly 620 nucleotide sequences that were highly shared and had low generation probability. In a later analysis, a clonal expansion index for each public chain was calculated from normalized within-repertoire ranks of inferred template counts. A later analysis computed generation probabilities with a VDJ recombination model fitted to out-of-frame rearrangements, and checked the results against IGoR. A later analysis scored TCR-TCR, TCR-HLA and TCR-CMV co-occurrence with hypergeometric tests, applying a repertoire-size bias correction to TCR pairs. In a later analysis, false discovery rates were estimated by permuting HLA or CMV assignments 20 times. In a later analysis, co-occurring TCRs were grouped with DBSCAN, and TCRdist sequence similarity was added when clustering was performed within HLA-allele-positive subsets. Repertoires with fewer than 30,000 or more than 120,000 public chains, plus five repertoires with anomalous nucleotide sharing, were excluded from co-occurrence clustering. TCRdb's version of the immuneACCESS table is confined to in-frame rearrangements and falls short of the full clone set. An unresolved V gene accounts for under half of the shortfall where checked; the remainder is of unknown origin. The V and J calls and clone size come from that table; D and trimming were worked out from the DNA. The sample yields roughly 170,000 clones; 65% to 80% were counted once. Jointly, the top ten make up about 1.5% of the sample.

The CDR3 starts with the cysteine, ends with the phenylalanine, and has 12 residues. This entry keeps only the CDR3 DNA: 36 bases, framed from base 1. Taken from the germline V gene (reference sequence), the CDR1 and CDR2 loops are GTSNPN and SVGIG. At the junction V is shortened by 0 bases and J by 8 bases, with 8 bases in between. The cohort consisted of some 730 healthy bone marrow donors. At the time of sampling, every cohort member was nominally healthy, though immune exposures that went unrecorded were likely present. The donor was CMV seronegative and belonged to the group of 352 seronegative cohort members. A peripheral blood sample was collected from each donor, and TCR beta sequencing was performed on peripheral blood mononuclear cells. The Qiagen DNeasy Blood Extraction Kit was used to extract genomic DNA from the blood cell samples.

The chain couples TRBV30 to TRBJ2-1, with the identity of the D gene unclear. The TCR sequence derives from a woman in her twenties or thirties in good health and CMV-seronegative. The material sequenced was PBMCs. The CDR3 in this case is CAWSVVGYEQFF. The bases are TGTGCCTGGAGTGTAGTTGGCTATGAGCAGTTCTTC.